This entry lists 24 T cell receptor beta chains sequenced from one sample in a study of cytomegalovirus exposure and HLA in healthy donors. TCRdb keeps only in-frame clones here, not all; method: immunoSEQ multiplex PCR. The table lists approximately 160,000 clones, less than 90% of them singletons. Sequencing was performed on PBMCs. These receptor sequences come from a man aged 25 to 45 in good health and CMV-seropositive.

This chain joins TRBV21-1 and TRBJ1-2; the listed D gene, TRBD1, was not tested against the DNA. TRBV21-1 is flagged as a pseudogene. CDR3 length equals 16 residues. DNA for the CDR3: TGTGCCAGCAGCAGTACCGGGACAGGGGGCGCGGATGGCTACACCTTC. The encoded protein is CASSSTGTGGADGYTF.

J is TRBJ2-3 and V is TRBV15; possible D gene TRBD2, 7 bases. The CDR3 contains 16 residues. Germline assignment: CDR1 LNHNV and CDR2 YYDKDF (reference sequence). Trimming removed 0 bases from V and 2 bases from J, with 12 bases in between. The CDR3 sequence is CATSREGGGNTDTQYF. DNA of the CDR3: TGTGCCACCAGCAGAGAAGGGGGAGGGAACACAGATACGCAGTATTTT.

V gene TRBV6-5 combines with J gene TRBJ2-3; possibly TRBD1 for D (5 bases). This CDR3 comprises 15 residues. Trimming removed 6 bases from V and 1 base from J, with 14 bases in between. Germline V gene data show CDR1 as MNHEY and CDR2 as SVGAGI. The CDR3 DNA reads TGTGCCAGCAGCGATAGACAGAGAGGCACAGATACGCAGTATTTT. Encoded protein: CASSDRQRGTDTQYF.

The J gene is TRBJ1-4, the V gene TRBV30, with 8 bases matching TRBD1. CDR3 length: 13 residues. Germline lookup yields CDR1 GTSNPN and CDR2 SVGIG (reference sequence). Unmatched junction bases numbered 1, after V lost 4 bases and J lost 3 bases. The CDR3: CAWKQGANEKLFF. CDR3 DNA: TGTGCCTGGAAACAGGGGGCTAATGAAAAACTGTTTTTT.

V is TRBV5-1 and J is TRBJ1-2; 11 bases match TRBD1. Germline assignment: CDR1 SGHRS and CDR2 YFSETQ. V trimming: 4 bases; J trimming: 4 bases; junction bases outside the gene matches: 6. The CDR3 has 15 amino acids. The CDR3, as DNA: TGCGCCAGCAGCCCTAGGACAGGGGGCGGCTATGGCTACACCTTC. It codes for CASSPRTGGGYGYTF.

The V and J genes are TRBV28 and TRBJ2-1, with 10 bases fitting TRBD2. The V segment lost 5 bases and the J segment 7 bases; nucleotides outside the gene matches: 5. Germline V gives CDR1 MDHEN, CDR2 SYDVKM. The CDR3 runs to 14 residues. CDR3 sequence (DNA): TGTGCCAGCAGTCTAGCGGGAGTGGGTAATGAGCAGTTCTTC. Translation: CASSLAGVGNEQFF.

The V call is TRBV28, the J call TRBJ2-1; no clear D gene. The CDR3 totals 12 residues. Trimming left V 3 bases short and J 7 bases short, with 7 bases between. CDR1 and CDR2 from the germline V gene are MDHEN and SYDVKM. CDR3 DNA sequence: TGTGCCAGCAGTTTCCCCTTTAATGAGCAGTTCTTC. It encodes CASSFPFNEQFF.

The V gene is TRBV5-1, the J gene TRBJ2-7; 9 positions agree with TRBD1. The germline CDR1 and CDR2 sequences are SGHRS and YFSETQ. The CDR3 has 15 amino acids. Unmatched junction bases numbered 9, after V lost 3 bases and J lost 5 bases. As DNA, the CDR3 is TGCGCCAGCAGCTCACACCGACAGGGGGGGGACGAGCAGTACTTC. Translation: CASSSHRQGGDEQYF.

The rearrangement links TRBV13 to TRBJ2-7, with 14 bases lining up with TRBD2. Germline assignment: CDR1 PRHDT and CDR2 FYEKMQ (reference sequence). After removal of 6 bases from V and 0 bases from J, the junction contained 7 bases not matched to a gene. The CDR3 extends over 17 amino acids. CDR3 loop: CASSRTSGRPPSYEQYF. The CDR3 DNA sequence: TGTGCCAGCAGTAGGACTAGCGGGAGGCCTCCCTCCTACGAGCAGTACTTC.

The chain recombines TRBV19 with TRBJ2-2, with D perhaps TRBD2 (5 bases). The germline gives CDR1 LNHDA, CDR2 SQIVND (reference sequence). Deletions cut 3 bases from V and 7 bases from J, with 12 bases between. This CDR3 contains 14 residues. The CDR3 nucleotides read TGTGCCAGTAGTATCGCGAGGGCGAACGGGGAGCTGTTTTTT. Its protein is CASSIARANGELFF.

This clone showed up just once. The gene calls are TRBV9 and TRBJ1-2; D might be TRBD1 (6 bases). Trimming stripped 0 bases from V and 2 bases from J, with 8 bases between. This CDR3 has 14 residues. Germline V gene lookup returns CDR1 SGDLS and CDR2 YYNGEE. The CDR3 bases are TGTGCCAGCAGCGTAGGACAGGCGAACTATGGCTACACCTTC. This encodes CASSVGQANYGYTF. Full variable domain (rest looked up from reference TRBV9 and TRBJ1-2): DSGVTQTPKHLITATGQRVTLRCSPRSGDLSVYWYQQSLDQGLQFLIQYYNGEERAKGNILERFSAQQFPDLHSELNLSSLELGDSALYFCASSVGQANYGYTFGSGTRLTVV.

Remarks on this clone: The sample carries other DNA sequences with the same CDR3. The chain employs TRBV18 and TRBJ2-7; 9 nucleotides align to TRBD1. J gave up 1 base and V 2 bases, and 0 bases lay outside the gene matches. This CDR3 is built from 14 residues. Germline-derived CDR1 and CDR2 are KGHSH and LQKENI. CDR3 sequence reads: CASSPGTGSYEQYF. The DNA of the CDR3 is TGTGCCAGCTCACCAGGGACAGGGTCCTACGAGCAGTACTTC.

The rearrangement uses TRBV5-1 and TRBJ1-5; D ambiguous. This CDR3 is built from 14 residues. Germline loops: CDR1 SGHRS, CDR2 YFSETQ. Trimming left V 0 bases short and J 7 bases short, with 11 bases between. The CDR3 DNA reads TGCGCCAGCAGCTTGGGGGAGGGTAGCCAGCCCCAGCATTTT. It yields the protein CASSLGEGSQPQHF.

The genes are TRBV7-2 and TRBJ1-2; perhaps TRBD1 as D (5 bases). Trimming shortened V by 1 base and J by 8 bases, and 11 bases separated the two germline ends. Germline V gene lookup returns CDR1 SGHTA and CDR2 FQGNSA. This CDR3 region has 13 residues. CDR3 residues: CASSLDYGGGYTF. In nucleotides, the CDR3 is TGTGCCAGCAGCTTAGATTACGGGGGGGGCTACACCTTC. Full variable domain (missing parts from reference TRBV7-2 and TRBJ1-2): GAGVSQSPSNKVTEKGKDVELRCDPISGHTALYWYRQSLGQGLEFLIYFQGNSAPDKSGLPSDRFSAERTGGSVSTLTIQRTQQEDSAVYLCASSLDYGGGYTFGSGTRLTVV.

This sequence joins TRBV18 and TRBJ1-4; D call uncertain. Germline values: CDR1 KGHSH, CDR2 LQKENI. There are 14 residues in the CDR3. With 3 bases removed from V and 8 bases from J, the gap between germline ends came to 13 bases. Written as DNA, the CDR3 is TGTGCCAGCTCACCGCCCGGGGAGGGAGAAAAACTGTTTTTT. Its protein product is CASSPPGEGEKLFF.

The gene calls are TRBV6-5 and TRBJ1-1, with D hard to call. V dropped 3 bases and J dropped 1 base, with 6 bases sitting between them. CDR3 length: 13 residues. The germline CDR1 and CDR2 sequences are MNHEY and SVGAGI. DNA of the CDR3: TGTGCCAGCAGTTATGAACAGAACACTGAAGCTTTCTTT. Amino acids: CASSYEQNTEAFF.

This clone came up a few times. The CDR3 is CASSEGLGTSYEQFF. CDR3 coding DNA: TGCGCCAGCAGTGAAGGACTAGGGACCAGCTATGAGCAGTTCTTC. V is TRBV10-1 and J is TRBJ2-1; the match to TRBD2 covers 7 bases. Germline V gives CDR1 WNHNN, CDR2 SYGVQD (reference sequence). V gave up 3 bases and J gave up 8 bases; unmatched junction bases: 10. CDR3 length: 15 residues.

The chain combines TRBV2 with TRBJ2-7; 12 bases are shared with TRBD2. Germline lookup yields CDR1 SNHLY and CDR2 FYNNEI. The CDR3 consists of 16 residues. Germline trimming cut 2 bases from V and 3 bases from J; bases unmatched to any gene: 5. The chain's CDR3 is CASSELGTSGYYEQYF. The CDR3 DNA is TGTGCCAGCAGTGAATTAGGGACTAGCGGGTACTACGAGCAGTACTTC.

The chain is built from TRBV7-2 and TRBJ1-6, with 10 bases aligning to TRBD1. Germline V gene sequence: CDR1 SGHTA, CDR2 FQGNSA. V lost 5 bases and J lost 8; bases outside the gene matches: 9. This CDR3 contains 16 residues. Here the CDR3 reads CASSRGGTGAYSPLHF. The CDR3 DNA reads TGTGCCAGCAGCCGGGGTGGGACAGGGGCTTATTCACCCCTCCACTTT.

This sequence joins TRBV9 and TRBJ2-7; 10 bases agree with TRBD2. V gave up 0 bases and J gave up 6 bases; unmatched junction bases: 6. The germline V gene has CDR1 SGDLS and CDR2 YYNGEE. This CDR3 has 15 amino acids. The CDR3 sequence: CASSVGVAGGSEQYF. In DNA form, the CDR3 reads TGTGCCAGCAGCGTAGGTGTAGCGGGAGGAAGCGAGCAGTACTTC.

CDR3 residues: CASSADRSSYEQYF. The CDR3 DNA follows: TGTGCCAGCAGTGCCGACAGAAGCTCCTACGAGCAGTACTTC. The rearrangement joins TRBV2 to TRBJ2-7; weak D call: TRBD1 (5 bases). There are 14 residues in the CDR3. The germline V gene has CDR1 SNHLY and CDR2 FYNNEI. Trimming stripped 4 bases from V and 0 bases from J, with 10 bases between.

The chain recombines TRBV27 with TRBJ1-1, with D possibly matching TRBD1 (6 bases). Deletions cut 1 base from V and 5 bases from J, with 17 bases between. CDR1 and CDR2 from the germline V gene are MNHEY and SMNVEV (reference sequence). The CDR3 is 16 residues long. CDR3 sequence: CASSLLQGLVRTEAFF. The CDR3 DNA follows: TGTGCCAGCAGTTTATTACAGGGCCTGGTTCGAACTGAAGCTTTCTTT.

The genes are TRBV6-1 and TRBJ2-7, with TRBD1 as a possible D gene (6 bases). In germline, CDR1 is MNHNS, CDR2 SASEGT. Trimming took off 5 bases at V and 0 bases at J, with 11 bases between the two ends. This CDR3 is 14 amino acids long. DNA of the CDR3: TGTGCCAGCAGTCCGACAGGCCCCTCCTACGAGCAGTACTTC. This encodes CASSPTGPSYEQYF.

The V call is TRBV7-8, the J call TRBJ2-2; a weak D match, TRBD1 (6 bases). The V and J ends lost 3 bases and 2 bases respectively, with 10 bases between them. The CDR3 covers 15 residues. In germline, CDR1 is SGHVS, CDR2 FQNEAQ. The CDR3 DNA sequence: TGTGCCAGCAGCTTCGGACAGCTAAACACCGGGGAGCTGTTTTTT. Residues: CASSFGQLNTGELFF.